This entry lists 14 T cell receptor beta chains sequenced from one sample in a study of T cells in localized non-small cell lung cancer. TCRdb keeps only in-frame clones here, not all; method: immunoSEQ multiplex PCR. The data show 30,000 to 35,000 clones, with about nine tenths seen just once and around 4.2% held by the top ten. The sequences come from peripheral blood, collected before any cancer treatment. These receptors came from a woman aged 40-69 years with stage I lung adenocarcinoma.

This chain links TRBV14 with TRBJ2-7, with D possibly matching TRBD2 (7 bases). The CDR3 runs 15 residues. Trimming shortened V by 6 bases and J by 6 bases, and 21 bases separated the two germline ends. Germline values: CDR1 SGHDN, CDR2 FVKESK. The CDR3 nucleotides read TGTGCCAGCAGGCCCAATGTGGGGGGGCCATCCGAGCAGTACTTC. Translating gives CASRPNVGGPSEQYF.

The chain combines TRBV6-6 with TRBJ1-2; D may be TRBD1 (5 bases). V shed 0 bases and J shed 4 bases, with 15 bases lying between them. Germline V gives CDR1 MNHNY, CDR2 SVGAGI (reference sequence). The CDR3 totals 16 residues. CDR3 nucleotide sequence: TGTGCCAGCAGTTACTCAGTTCGAGGGGACTCCTATGGCTACACCTTC. It encodes CASSYSVRGDSYGYTF.

The V and J genes are TRBV5-1 and TRBJ2-7, with 8 bases lining up with TRBD1. The CDR3 sequence is 16 residues long. CDR1 is SGHRS, CDR2 YFSETQ, per germline. V shed 0 bases, J shed 1 base, and the junction held 6 bases outside the gene matches. The CDR3 spells CASSLDGDRTSYEQYF. For the CDR3, the DNA is TGCGCCAGCAGCTTGGACGGGGACAGGACATCCTACGAGCAGTACTTC.

This clone was recorded only once. This sequence joins TRBV9 and TRBJ2-1; 9 nucleotides agree with TRBD2. This CDR3 contains 13 residues. The germline gives CDR1 SGDLS, CDR2 YYNGEE. The trim removed 5 bases at V and 8 bases at J, leaving 5 bases unmatched. The CDR3, as DNA: TGTGCCAGCAGGGGACTAGCTAAGGATGAGCAGTTCTTC. This gives the protein CASRGLAKDEQFF.

The chain has TRBV15 and TRBJ1-2; 7 bases are a match to TRBD1. The V and J ends lost 2 bases and 6 bases, in that order; junction bases with no gene match: 6. This CDR3 contains 14 residues. Germline loops: CDR1 LNHNV, CDR2 YYDKDF (reference sequence). The CDR3 DNA reads TGTGCCACCAGCAGATATGGGACAGAAGATGGCTACACCTTC. It codes for CATSRYGTEDGYTF.

The V and J genes are TRBV10-3 and TRBJ2-1, with a weak D call TRBD2 (6 bases). CDR3 length equals 13 residues. V was shortened by 10 bases and J by 5 bases, with 15 bases between the two germline ends. Germline V gene sequence: CDR1 ENHRY, CDR2 SYGVKD. The CDR3 reads CATQGGANNEQFF. The CDR3 DNA follows: TGTGCCACCCAAGGAGGGGCCAACAATGAGCAGTTCTTC.

The rearrangement uses TRBV10-3 and TRBJ2-2; TRBD2 agrees at 15 bases. The V and J ends lost 4 bases and 4 bases, in that order; junction bases with no gene match: 4. Germline loops: CDR1 ENHRY, CDR2 SYGVKD. CDR3 length: 17 amino acids. This chain's CDR3 is CAISGTSGGDSTGELFF. CDR3 in DNA: TGTGCCATCAGTGGGACTAGCGGGGGGGATAGCACCGGGGAGCTGTTTTTT.

V gene TRBV27 combines with J gene TRBJ1-2; D ambiguous. Per germline, CDR1 MNHEY and CDR2 SMNVEV (reference sequence). This CDR3 is 14 amino acids long. Trimming shortened V by 1 base and J by 2 bases, and 8 bases separated the two germline ends. CDR3 nucleotide sequence: TGTGCCAGCAGTTTATGGTCCGGGAACTATGGCTACACCTTC. Its translation: CASSLWSGNYGYTF.

This rearrangement joins TRBV7-2 to TRBJ1-2; D call uncertain. The CDR3 consists of 14 residues. V dropped 4 bases and J dropped 2 bases, with 11 bases sitting between them. CDR1 SGHTA and CDR2 FQGNSA come from the germline V gene. The CDR3 DNA follows: TGTGCCAGCAGCTACGATATCCTCAACTATGGCTACACCTTC. Protein: CASSYDILNYGYTF.

The chain has TRBV7-2 and TRBJ2-3; the match to TRBD2 covers 12 bases. This CDR3 has 17 residues. The V gene end was trimmed by 5 bases and the J gene end by 5 bases; junction bases not matched to a gene: 11. Germline CDR1 is SGHTA and CDR2 is FQGNSA. Here the CDR3 reads CASSGPSGGAGRDTQYF. The CDR3 region has the DNA TGTGCCAGCAGCGGACCTAGCGGGGGGGCCGGGAGAGATACGCAGTATTTT.

The chain combines TRBV9 with TRBJ1-2, with TRBD1 as a possible D gene (5 bases). V gave up 0 bases and J gave up 2 bases, with 11 bases separating them. The CDR3 is 15 amino acids. Germline V CDR1 and CDR2: SGDLS, YYNGEE. CDR3 amino acids: CASSVGGRLNYGYTF. The CDR3 DNA follows: TGTGCCAGCAGCGTAGGGGGCCGTCTAAACTATGGCTACACCTTC.

A few counts support this clone. The rearrangement uses TRBV7-9 and TRBJ1-6; 10 bases map to TRBD1. CDR1 SEHNR and CDR2 FQNEAQ come from the germline V gene (reference sequence). This CDR3 has 16 residues. J lost 8 bases, V lost 6 bases, and 10 bases had no gene match. CDR3 in DNA: TGTGCCAGCAGACCTGACAGGGGGCCTTTGGATTCACCCCTCCACTTT. Translating it yields CASRPDRGPLDSPLHF.

The chain uses TRBV7-2 and TRBJ2-7; 9 bases align to TRBD2. The germline V gene has CDR1 SGHTA and CDR2 FQGNSA. The CDR3 spans 16 residues. Trimming at V came to 3 bases and at J to 2 bases, leaving 8 bases not matched to a gene. For the CDR3, the DNA is TGTGCCAGCAGCTTGCGCGTAGCGGGGGCCCCCTACGAGCAGTACTTC. Its protein product is CASSLRVAGAPYEQYF. Full variable domain (rest looked up from reference TRBV7-2 and TRBJ2-7): GAGVSQSPSNKVTEKGKDVELRCDPISGHTALYWYRQSLGQGLEFLIYFQGNSAPDKSGLPSDRFSAERTGGSVSTLTIQRTQQEDSAVYLCASSLRVAGAPYEQYFGPGTRLTVT.

In DNA form, the CDR3 reads TGCAGCGGAAAACCGGGACAGGGGATAGGGACAGATACGCAGTATTTT. Protein sequence: CSGKPGQGIGTDTQYF. The rearrangement uses TRBV29-1 and TRBJ2-3, with 10 bases lining up with TRBD1. V gave up 7 bases and J gave up 3 bases; unmatched junction bases: 13. The germline V gene has CDR1 SQVTM and CDR2 ANQGSEA. The CDR3 contains 16 residues.